This T cell receptor beta chain was sequenced for a study of blood T cell repertoires in COVID-19. Study as a whole: Samples of COVID-19 (acute and convalescent) were obtained from the United States, Italy and Spain.

The CDR3 has 16 amino acids. V lost 6 bases, J lost 0 bases, and 9 bases stayed unmatched. The germline CDR1 and CDR2 sequences are MNHNY and SVGAGI (reference sequence). Generated by immunoSEQ multiplex PCR, the TCRdb table keeps only in-frame clones and is missing some. Counted here are around 200,000 clones, less than 80% occurring once; the ten biggest clones make up roughly 14%. The sample comprised peripheral blood. The rearrangement joins TRBV6-6 to TRBJ1-1; 8 positions match TRBD1. The source is a man between 50 and 59 years old who had recovered from COVID-19. The CDR3 protein is CASSIGGTGMNTEAFF. In nucleotides, the CDR3 is TGTGCCAGCAGCATAGGGGGGACAGGCATGAACACTGAAGCTTTCTTT.